The 27 T cell receptor beta chains given below trace back to one sample, sequenced in a study of cytomegalovirus exposure and HLA in healthy donors. The protocol was immunoSEQ multiplex PCR, while the TCRdb copy is restricted to in-frame clones and leaves out a portion. The sample lists 130,000 to 150,000 clones, approximately 88% seen once, with 4.5% to 5.5% in the top ten. Specimen: PBMCs. The source is a man younger than 35 in good health and CMV-seropositive.

V gene TRBV28 combines with J gene TRBJ2-7; D may be TRBD2 (5 bases). Deletions cut 11 bases from V and 0 bases from J, with 17 bases between. The germline gives CDR1 MDHEN, CDR2 SYDVKM. The CDR3 contains 14 residues. The chain's CDR3 is CAYGGTRSSYEQYF. The CDR3 DNA is TGTGCCTATGGCGGCACTAGGAGCTCCTACGAGCAGTACTTC.

This clone was counted a single time. The chain couples TRBV6-1 to TRBJ1-5; perhaps TRBD1 as D (5 bases). V lost 0 bases to trimming and J lost 5 bases, with 8 bases between them. CDR3 length: 14 amino acids. Germline V gives CDR1 MNHNS, CDR2 SASEGT. The CDR3 region has the DNA TGTGCCAGCAGTGAAGCGGGGGGACATCAGCCCCAGCATTTT. As protein: CASSEAGGHQPQHF.

Only one count was recorded for this clone. The V and J genes are TRBV18 and TRBJ2-2; 7 bases map to TRBD2. Germline loops: CDR1 KGHSH, CDR2 LQKENI. V lost 4 bases, J lost 3 bases, and 5 bases stayed unmatched. This CDR3 has 15 residues. The CDR3 bases are TGTGCCAGCTCACTCGGACTAGAATACACCGGGGAGCTGTTTTTT. It translates to CASSLGLEYTGELFF.

The rearrangement uses TRBV14 and TRBJ2-7; 11 nucleotides match TRBD1. Germline CDR1 and CDR2: SGHDN and FVKESK. Unmatched junction bases numbered 10, after V lost 0 bases and J lost 6 bases. This CDR3 has 17 residues. For the CDR3, the DNA is TGTGCCAGCAGCCAAGATGTTGGGACAGGGGGGACCATCGAGCAGTACTTC. Its translation is CASSQDVGTGGTIEQYF. The full variable domain, rest sourced from reference TRBV14 and TRBJ2-7, is EAGVTQFPSHSVIEKGQTVTLRCDPISGHDNLYWYRRVMGKEIKFLLHFVKESKQDESGMPNNRFLAERTGGTYSTLKVQPAELEDSGVYFCASSQDVGTGGTIEQYFGPGTRLTVT.

The rearrangement uses TRBV6-1 and TRBJ1-2; D is unclear. Germline assignment: CDR1 MNHNS and CDR2 SASEGT. The CDR3 extends over 14 amino acids. Trimming cost V 1 base and J 4 bases, with 10 bases left between them. The chain's CDR3 is CASSEDLAAYGYTF. CDR3 bases: TGTGCCAGCAGTGAAGACCTTGCGGCCTATGGCTACACCTTC.

This chain connects TRBV6-1 to TRBJ2-7, with TRBD1 matching 7 bases. Germline-derived CDR1 and CDR2 are MNHNS and SASEGT. This CDR3 comprises 15 residues. V was pared by 1 base and J by 2 bases, with 5 bases of the junction left unmatched. CDR3 residues: CASSEVGTATYEQYF. CDR3 DNA: TGTGCCAGCAGTGAAGTAGGGACAGCAACCTACGAGCAGTACTTC.

The chain joins TRBV4-1 to TRBJ1-5, with 8 bases lining up with TRBD1. Per the germline V gene, CDR1 is MGHRA and CDR2 is YSYEKL. This CDR3 is built from 16 residues. The ends lost 2 bases at V and 6 bases at J; junction bases unmatched: 9. For the CDR3, the DNA is TGCGCCAGCAGCCAAATCGGACAGGGACGCGGTCAGCCCCAGCATTTT. Its protein is CASSQIGQGRGQPQHF.

J is TRBJ1-1 and V is TRBV2; tentative D call: TRBD1 (6 bases). Trimming shortened V by 6 bases and J by 5 bases, and 10 bases separated the two germline ends. The CDR3 runs to 12 residues. Germline CDR1 reads SNHLY; CDR2 reads FYNNEI. CDR3 in DNA: TGTGCCAGCAGGCTACAGGGAACTGAAGCTTTCTTT. Amino acid sequence: CASRLQGTEAFF.

The chain uses TRBV27 and TRBJ2-5, with D unclear. V lost 3 bases to trimming and J lost 1 base, with 18 bases between them. Germline V gene lookup returns CDR1 MNHEY and CDR2 SMNVEV (reference sequence). The CDR3 spans 17 residues. The CDR3 DNA sequence: TGTGCCAGCAGTTTTAGAACGGCGGCCTCGATCCAAGAGACCCAGTACTTC. Translation: CASSFRTAASIQETQYF.

The chain joins TRBV27 to TRBJ1-5, with D possibly TRBD1 on 6 matching bases. This CDR3 region has 15 residues. Deletions cut 6 bases from V and 1 base from J, with 13 bases between. CDR1 is MNHEY and CDR2 is SMNVEV in the germline V gene (reference sequence). CDR3 DNA sequence: TGTGCCAGCAGCCGCGGGGGCCCCAGCAATCAGCCCCAGCATTTT. Translation: CASSRGGPSNQPQHF.

This chain connects TRBV5-4 to TRBJ2-3; the D is unclear. The V end lost 3 bases, the J end lost 5 bases, and 4 bases lay between the germline ends. CDR1 and CDR2 from the germline V gene are SGHNT and YYREEE (reference sequence). This CDR3 comprises 11 residues. CDR3: CASSSKDTQYF. The CDR3 DNA follows: TGTGCCAGCAGCTCTAAAGATACGCAGTATTTT.

The V and J genes are TRBV27 and TRBJ2-7; D possibly corresponds to TRBD1 (6 bases). The CDR3 consists of 15 residues. Trimming took off 6 bases at V and 5 bases at J, with 20 bases between the two ends. Germline V gene data show CDR1 as MNHEY and CDR2 as SMNVEV (reference sequence). In nucleotides, the CDR3 is TGTGCCAGCAGCACCACAGGGCCCTCCGTGGACGAGCAGTACTTC. It encodes CASSTTGPSVDEQYF.

The CDR3 sequence: CASSLGAGTEAFF. DNA of the CDR3: TGTGCCAGCAGCTTGGGAGCAGGGACTGAAGCTTTCTTT. This chain uses TRBV5-5 with TRBJ1-1; a possible D gene is TRBD1 (5 bases). Trimming left V 0 bases short and J 5 bases short, with 8 bases between. The V gene's germline CDR1 is SGHKS and CDR2 YYEKEE (reference sequence). This CDR3 has 13 residues.

This clone was recorded once. The chain carries TRBV6-5 and TRBJ2-3; D possibly corresponds to TRBD2 (6 bases). The CDR3 runs 15 residues. CDR1 and CDR2 (germline): MNHEY, SVGAGI. Trimming pared 0 bases from V and 6 bases from J, leaving 13 bases between. The CDR3 region has the DNA TGTGCCAGCAGTTACTCTAGGGACTCTACGGATACGCAGTATTTT. Protein sequence: CASSYSRDSTDTQYF.

The chain couples TRBV7-6 to TRBJ1-1, with TRBD1 as a possible D gene (6 bases). Trimming removed 1 base from V and 5 bases from J, with 11 bases in between. The CDR3 covers 14 residues. CDR1 is SGHVS and CDR2 is FNYEAQ in the germline V gene. This CDR3 reads CASSLEGGGTEAFF. CDR3 nucleotides: TGTGCCAGCAGCTTAGAAGGGGGTGGGACTGAAGCTTTCTTT. The full variable domain, rest sourced from reference TRBV7-6 and TRBJ1-1, is GAGVSQSPRYKVTKRGQDVALRCDPISGHVSLYWYRQALGQGPEFLTYFNYEAQQDKSGLPNDRFSAERPEGSISTLTIQRTEQRDSAMYRCASSLEGGGTEAFFGQGTRLTVV.

The sample holds one count of this clone. V is TRBV12-5 and J is TRBJ2-7; D may be TRBD2 (6 bases). Per the germline V gene, CDR1 is LGHNT and CDR2 is FRNRAP. This CDR3 contains 13 residues. V lost 7 bases and J 3 bases, leaving 13 bases between the germline ends. The CDR3 reads CASAGLKNYEQYF. For the CDR3, the DNA is TGTGCTAGTGCGGGACTGAAAAACTACGAGCAGTACTTC.

The chain links TRBV7-6 to TRBJ2-2, with 10 bases matching TRBD1. V was pared by 5 bases and J by 3 bases, with 6 bases of the junction left unmatched. This CDR3 has 16 residues. CDR1 and CDR2 (germline): SGHVS, FNYEAQ. CDR3 protein: CASSRRGTGDTGELFF. The CDR3, as DNA: TGTGCCAGCAGCCGTCGTGGGACAGGGGACACCGGGGAGCTGTTTTTT.

The rearrangement uses TRBV6-5 and TRBJ2-3, with D perhaps TRBD1 (7 bases). This CDR3 has 15 residues. The V gene's germline CDR1 is MNHEY and CDR2 SVGAGI. V lost 6 bases to trimming and J lost 4 bases, with 17 bases between them. The CDR3 DNA is TGTGCCAGCAGCCGACGACAGGGAGGCGCAGATACGCAGTATTTT. It yields the protein CASSRRQGGADTQYF.

V usage is TRBV7-8 and J usage is TRBJ1-5; D remains ambiguous. The germline V gene encodes CDR1 SGHVS and CDR2 FQNEAQ. The CDR3 sequence is 16 residues long. Trimming cost V 5 bases and J 7 bases, with 21 bases left between them. The CDR3 sequence is CASSPREGTRGQPQHF. The CDR3 DNA reads as TGTGCCAGCAGCCCTCGGGAGGGCACACGAGGGCAGCCCCAGCATTTT.

The chain employs TRBV7-8 and TRBJ1-6; D is possibly TRBD1 (5 bases). V lost 4 bases, J lost 5 bases, and 18 bases lay in between. The CDR3 contains 17 residues. Germline-derived CDR1 and CDR2 are SGHVS and FQNEAQ. CDR3 bases: TGTGCCAGCAGCTCTGGGGACCGATGGAGGGATAATTCACCCCTCCACTTT. It encodes CASSSGDRWRDNSPLHF.

V usage is TRBV19 and J usage is TRBJ2-2, with 8 bases matching TRBD1. V gave up 7 bases and J gave up 6 bases; unmatched junction bases: 10. CDR1 and CDR2 (germline): LNHDA, SQIVND (reference sequence). The CDR3 sequence is 15 residues long. The CDR3 reads CASMGDRRKSGELFF. CDR3 DNA: TGTGCCAGTATGGGGGACAGGCGAAAATCCGGGGAGCTGTTTTTT.

The J gene is TRBJ2-1, the V gene TRBV12-5; 7 bases are a match to TRBD1. V lost 2 bases and J lost 7; bases outside the gene matches: 2. CDR3 length equals 13 residues. CDR1 and CDR2 from the germline V gene are LGHNT and FRNRAP. The CDR3 is CASGLTGENEQFF. CDR3 nucleotide sequence: TGTGCTAGTGGTTTGACAGGGGAGAATGAGCAGTTCTTC.

CDR3 region: CASSDRGPGNTIYF. Written as DNA, the CDR3 is TGTGCCAGCAGTGACAGGGGTCCCGGAAACACCATATATTTT. This chain connects TRBV25-1 to TRBJ1-3, with D possibly matching TRBD1 (6 bases). V lost 3 bases, J lost 4 bases, and 10 bases lay in between. Germline V gene sequence: CDR1 MGHDK, CDR2 SYGVNS. The CDR3 is made up of 14 amino acids.

This clone occurred once. The chain uses TRBV28 and TRBJ1-1; D gene uncertain. The CDR3 sequence is 15 residues long. Germline V gene lookup returns CDR1 MDHEN and CDR2 SYDVKM. Trimming shortened V by 7 bases and J by 5 bases, and 20 bases separated the two germline ends. CDR3 bases: TGTGCCAGCACTTCCGAGGGAGGGCTGAGGACTGAAGCTTTCTTT. This encodes CASTSEGGLRTEAFF. The full variable domain, with the rest looked up from reference TRBV28 and TRBJ1-1, is DVKVTQSSRYLVKRTGEKVFLECVQDMDHENMFWYRQDPGLGLRLIYFSYDVKMKEKGDIPEGYSVSREKKERFSLILESASTNQTSMYLCASTSEGGLRTEAFFGQGTRLTVV.

V usage is TRBV4-1 and J usage is TRBJ1-2; TRBD1 might be the D (5 bases). The V end was cut by 0 bases, the J end by 4 bases, with 15 bases between. CDR1 is MGHRA and CDR2 is YSYEKL in the germline V gene. The CDR3 has 16 residues. The CDR3 reads CASSQDSPAGGYGYTF. In DNA, the CDR3 is TGCGCCAGCAGCCAAGATAGTCCAGCGGGGGGCTATGGCTACACCTTC.

The chain employs TRBV14 and TRBJ2-3; the D is unclear. V gave up 5 bases and J gave up 3 bases, with 3 bases separating them. The germline gives CDR1 SGHDN, CDR2 FVKESK. This CDR3 spans 11 amino acids. The DNA for the CDR3 is TGTGCCAGCAGCACTACAGATACGCAGTATTTT. It specifies CASSTTDTQYF.

The V call is TRBV15, the J call TRBJ2-1, with TRBD2 identical over 7 bases. Losses at the gene ends were 4 bases for V and 6 bases for J; bases not matched to a gene: 6. The CDR3 runs 14 residues. Germline V gene sequence: CDR1 LNHNV, CDR2 YYDKDF (reference sequence). The CDR3 sequence: CATSKGRGGNEQFF. The CDR3 region has the DNA TGTGCCACCAGCAAGGGGAGGGGCGGCAATGAGCAGTTCTTC.